This entry is about one T cell receptor (beta chain). Its antigen remains unidentified. The method was immunoSEQ multiplex PCR; TCRdb's version includes in-frame clones alone and lacks a portion of them. The table shows 35,000 to 45,000 clones, with 90% to 95% occurring only once. CDR1 and CDR2 (germline): SGHRS, YFSETQ. CDR3 size: 15 residues. Trimming pared 4 bases from V and 4 bases from J, leaving 14 bases between. Time point meaning: week 5, during vaccination. It was 300 ug of mutant IDH1 20-mer peptide that made up each vaccine dose, given with topical imiquimod. The entry originates in a study of a mutant IDH1 vaccine in newly diagnosed glioma.

This rearrangement joins TRBV5-1 to TRBJ2-2, with D possibly being TRBD2 (5 bases). Sequencing was performed on PBMCs, taken from a glioma patient whose treatment included an IDH1 peptide vaccine. This receptor was obtained from a man aged 45-60 years with glioma. CDR3 region: CASSLPSMVTGELFF. CDR3 nucleotide sequence: TGCGCCAGCAGCCTCCCTAGCATGGTCACCGGGGAGCTGTTTTTT.